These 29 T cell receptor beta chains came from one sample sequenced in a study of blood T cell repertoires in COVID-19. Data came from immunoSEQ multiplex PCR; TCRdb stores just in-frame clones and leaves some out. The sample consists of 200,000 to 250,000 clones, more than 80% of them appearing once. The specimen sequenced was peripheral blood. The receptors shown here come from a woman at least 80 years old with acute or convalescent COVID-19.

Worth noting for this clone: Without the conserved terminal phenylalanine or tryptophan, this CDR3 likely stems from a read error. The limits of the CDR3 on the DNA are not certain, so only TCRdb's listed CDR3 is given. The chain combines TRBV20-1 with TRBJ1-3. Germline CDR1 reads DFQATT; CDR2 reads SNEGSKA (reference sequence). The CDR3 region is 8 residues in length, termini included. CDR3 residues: CSASRYPR.

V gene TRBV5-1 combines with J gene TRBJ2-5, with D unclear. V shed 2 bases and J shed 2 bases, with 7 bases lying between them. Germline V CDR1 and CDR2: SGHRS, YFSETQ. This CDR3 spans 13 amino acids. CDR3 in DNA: TGCGCCAGCAGCTTCCGAGAGCAAGAGACCCAGTACTTC. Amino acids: CASSFREQETQYF.

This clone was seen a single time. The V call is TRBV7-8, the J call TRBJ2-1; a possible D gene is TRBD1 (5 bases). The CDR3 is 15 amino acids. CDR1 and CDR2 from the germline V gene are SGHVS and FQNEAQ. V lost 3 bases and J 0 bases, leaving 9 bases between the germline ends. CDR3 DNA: TGTGCCAGCAGCTTTGGCGGACACTCCTACAATGAGCAGTTCTTC. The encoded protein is CASSFGGHSYNEQFF.

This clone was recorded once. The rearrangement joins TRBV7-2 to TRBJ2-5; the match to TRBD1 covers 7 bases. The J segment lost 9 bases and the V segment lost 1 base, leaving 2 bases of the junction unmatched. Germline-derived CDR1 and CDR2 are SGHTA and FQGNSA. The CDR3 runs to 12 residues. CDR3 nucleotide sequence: TGTGCCAGCAGCTTAGTAGGGGGCGCCCAGTACTTC. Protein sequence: CASSLVGGAQYF. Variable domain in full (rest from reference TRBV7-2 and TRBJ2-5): GAGVSQSPSNKVTEKGKDVELRCDPISGHTALYWYRQSLGQGLEFLIYFQGNSAPDKSGLPSDRFSAERTGGSVSTLTIQRTQQEDSAVYLCASSLVGGAQYFGPGTRLLVL.

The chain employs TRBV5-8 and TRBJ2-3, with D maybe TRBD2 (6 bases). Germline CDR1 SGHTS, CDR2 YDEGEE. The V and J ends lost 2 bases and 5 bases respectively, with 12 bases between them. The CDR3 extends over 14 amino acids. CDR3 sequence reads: CASSFGPAGDTQYF. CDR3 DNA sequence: TGTGCCAGCAGCTTTGGCCCAGCGGGAGATACGCAGTATTTT.

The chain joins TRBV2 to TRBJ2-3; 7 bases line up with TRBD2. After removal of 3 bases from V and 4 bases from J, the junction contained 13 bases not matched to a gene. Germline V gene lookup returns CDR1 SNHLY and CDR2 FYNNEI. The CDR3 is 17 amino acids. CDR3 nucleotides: TGTGCCAGCAGTGATGGGAGGGTAAAGGGGATGTCAGATACGCAGTATTTT. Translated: CASSDGRVKGMSDTQYF. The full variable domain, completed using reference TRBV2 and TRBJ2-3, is EPEVTQTPSHQVTQMGQEVILRCVPISNHLYFYWYRQILGQKVEFLVSFYNNEISEKSEIFDDQFSVERPDGSNFTLKIRSTKLEDSAMYFCASSDGRVKGMSDTQYFGPGTRLTVL.

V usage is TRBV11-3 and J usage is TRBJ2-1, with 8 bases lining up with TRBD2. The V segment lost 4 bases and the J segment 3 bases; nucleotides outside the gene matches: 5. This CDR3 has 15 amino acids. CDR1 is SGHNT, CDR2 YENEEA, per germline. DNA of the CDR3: TGTGCCAGCAGCTCTAGCGGGTTGATCTACAATGAGCAGTTCTTC. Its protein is CASSSSGLIYNEQFF.

The CDR3 DNA reads TGCGCCAGCAGTGACTCCTACCTCTACAATGAGCAGTTCTTC. Translated, it gives CASSDSYLYNEQFF. V gene TRBV10-1 combines with J gene TRBJ2-1, with no clear D. V was cut by 3 bases and J by 3 bases, with 9 bases left in between. The V gene's germline CDR1 is WNHNN and CDR2 SYGVQD (reference sequence). CDR3 length: 14 amino acids.

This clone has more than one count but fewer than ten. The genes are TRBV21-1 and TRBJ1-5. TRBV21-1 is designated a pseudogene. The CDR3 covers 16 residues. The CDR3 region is CASPAGGPNRNQPQHF. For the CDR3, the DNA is TGTGCCAGCCCCGCTGGCGGGCCGAATCGCAATCAGCCCCAGCATTTT.

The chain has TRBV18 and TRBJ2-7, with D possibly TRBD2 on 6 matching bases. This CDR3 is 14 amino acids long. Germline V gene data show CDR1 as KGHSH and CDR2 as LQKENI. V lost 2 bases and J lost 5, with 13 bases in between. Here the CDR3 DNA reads TGTGCCAGCTCACCAAGAGGGGAGGAGGACGAGCAGTACTTC. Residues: CASSPRGEEDEQYF.

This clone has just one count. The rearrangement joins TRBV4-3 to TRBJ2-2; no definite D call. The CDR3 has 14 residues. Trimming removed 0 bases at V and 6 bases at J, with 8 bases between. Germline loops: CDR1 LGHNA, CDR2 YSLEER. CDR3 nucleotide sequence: TGCGCCAGCAGCCAAGATCTAAGCCCCGGGGAGCTGTTTTTT. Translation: CASSQDLSPGELFF.

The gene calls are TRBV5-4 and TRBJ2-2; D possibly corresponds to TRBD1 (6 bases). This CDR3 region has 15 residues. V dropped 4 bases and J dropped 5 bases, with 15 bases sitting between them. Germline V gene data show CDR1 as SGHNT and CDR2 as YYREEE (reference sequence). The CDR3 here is CASSPAGQQTGELFF. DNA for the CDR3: TGTGCCAGCAGCCCTGCTGGACAGCAGACCGGGGAGCTGTTTTTT.

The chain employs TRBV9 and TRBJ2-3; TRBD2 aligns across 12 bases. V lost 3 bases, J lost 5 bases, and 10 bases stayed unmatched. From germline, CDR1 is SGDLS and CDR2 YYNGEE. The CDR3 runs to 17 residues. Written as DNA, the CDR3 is TGTGCCAGCAGCGACCTGGGACTAGCGGGCCCCGGAGATACGCAGTATTTT. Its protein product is CASSDLGLAGPGDTQYF.

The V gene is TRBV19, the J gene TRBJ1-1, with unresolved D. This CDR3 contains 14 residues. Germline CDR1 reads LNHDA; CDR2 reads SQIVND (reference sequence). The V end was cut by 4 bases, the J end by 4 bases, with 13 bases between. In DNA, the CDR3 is TGTGCCAGTAGTACCCTAACAGACACCACTGAAGCTTTCTTT. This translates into CASSTLTDTTEAFF.

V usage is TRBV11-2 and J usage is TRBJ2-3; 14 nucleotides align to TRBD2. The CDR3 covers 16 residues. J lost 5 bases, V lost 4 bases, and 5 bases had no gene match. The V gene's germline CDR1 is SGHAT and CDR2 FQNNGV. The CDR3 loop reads CASSSLTSGGVDTQYF. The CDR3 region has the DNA TGTGCCAGCAGCTCTCTGACTAGCGGGGGGGTAGATACGCAGTATTTT.

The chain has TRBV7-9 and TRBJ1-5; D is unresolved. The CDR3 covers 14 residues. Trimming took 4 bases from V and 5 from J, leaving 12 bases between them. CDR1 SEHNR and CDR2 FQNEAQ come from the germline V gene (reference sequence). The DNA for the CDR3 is TGTGCCAGCAGCTCTAGCCGGGCCCATCAGCCCCAGCATTTT. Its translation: CASSSSRAHQPQHF.

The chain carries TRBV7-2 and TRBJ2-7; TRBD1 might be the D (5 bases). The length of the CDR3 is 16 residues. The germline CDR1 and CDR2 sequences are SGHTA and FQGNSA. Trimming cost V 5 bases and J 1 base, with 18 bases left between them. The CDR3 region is CASSPPGFQVSYEQYF. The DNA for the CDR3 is TGTGCCAGCAGCCCGCCAGGGTTCCAAGTATCCTACGAGCAGTACTTC.

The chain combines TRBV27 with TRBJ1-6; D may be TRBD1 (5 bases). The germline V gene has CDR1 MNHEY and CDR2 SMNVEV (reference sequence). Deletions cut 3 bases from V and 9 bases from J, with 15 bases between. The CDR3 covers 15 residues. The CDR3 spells CASSLVWQGGSPLHF. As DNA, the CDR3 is TGTGCCAGCAGTTTGGTCTGGCAGGGCGGTTCACCCCTCCACTTT.

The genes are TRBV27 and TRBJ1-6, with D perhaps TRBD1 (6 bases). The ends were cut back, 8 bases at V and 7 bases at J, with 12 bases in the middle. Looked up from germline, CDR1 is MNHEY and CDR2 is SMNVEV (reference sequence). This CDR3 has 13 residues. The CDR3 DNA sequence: TGTGCCAGCTCAGACAGGTTAAATTCACCCCTCCACTTT. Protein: CASSDRLNSPLHF.

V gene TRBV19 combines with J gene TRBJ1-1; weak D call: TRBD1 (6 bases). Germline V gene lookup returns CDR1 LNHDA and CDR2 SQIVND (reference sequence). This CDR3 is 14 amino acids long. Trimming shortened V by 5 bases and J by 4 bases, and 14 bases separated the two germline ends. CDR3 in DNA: TGTGCCAGTAGTGTACAGGGTGATGGCACTGAAGCTTTCTTT. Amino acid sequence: CASSVQGDGTEAFF.

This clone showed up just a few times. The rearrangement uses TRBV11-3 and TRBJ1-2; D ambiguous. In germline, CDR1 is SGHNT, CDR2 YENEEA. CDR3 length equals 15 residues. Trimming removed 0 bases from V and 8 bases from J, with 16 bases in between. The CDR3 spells CASSLDAPSIEGYTF. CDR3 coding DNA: TGTGCCAGCAGCTTAGATGCCCCCTCCATAGAAGGCTACACCTTC. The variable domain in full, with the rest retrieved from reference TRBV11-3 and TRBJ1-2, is EAGVVQSPRYKIIEKKQPVAFWCNPISGHNTLYWYLQNLGQGPELLIRYENEEAVDDSQLPKDRFSAERLKGVDSTLKIQPAELGDSAVYLCASSLDAPSIEGYTFGSGTRLTVV.

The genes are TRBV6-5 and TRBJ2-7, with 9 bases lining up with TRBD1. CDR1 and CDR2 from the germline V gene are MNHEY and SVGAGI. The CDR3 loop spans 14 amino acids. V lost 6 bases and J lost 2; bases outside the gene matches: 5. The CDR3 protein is CASSSDRGTYEQYF. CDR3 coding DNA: TGTGCCAGCAGCAGCGACAGGGGGACCTACGAGCAGTACTTC.

CDR3 sequence: CASSLSGRAHYEQYF. The CDR3 region has the DNA TGTGCCAGCAGCCTTAGCGGGAGGGCCCACTACGAGCAGTACTTC. The chain links TRBV11-2 to TRBJ2-7, with TRBD2 matching 11 bases. This CDR3 has 15 residues. Per the germline V gene, CDR1 is SGHAT and CDR2 is FQNNGV. Losses at the gene ends were 5 bases for V and 3 bases for J; bases not matched to a gene: 6.

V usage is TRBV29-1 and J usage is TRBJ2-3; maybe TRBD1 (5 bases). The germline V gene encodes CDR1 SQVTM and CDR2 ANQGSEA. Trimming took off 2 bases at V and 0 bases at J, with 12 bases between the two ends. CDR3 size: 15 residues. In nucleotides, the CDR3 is TGCAGCGTTGAATCTTGGACACAAAGCACAGATACGCAGTATTTT. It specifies CSVESWTQSTDTQYF.

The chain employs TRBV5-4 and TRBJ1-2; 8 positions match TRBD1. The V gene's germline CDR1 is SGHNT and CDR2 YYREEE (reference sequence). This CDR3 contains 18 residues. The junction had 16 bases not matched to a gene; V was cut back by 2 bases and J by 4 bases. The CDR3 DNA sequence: TGTGCCAGCAGCTTTGGACAGGGTGTTGTGACAGGGCCCTATGGCTACACCTTC. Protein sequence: CASSFGQGVVTGPYGYTF.

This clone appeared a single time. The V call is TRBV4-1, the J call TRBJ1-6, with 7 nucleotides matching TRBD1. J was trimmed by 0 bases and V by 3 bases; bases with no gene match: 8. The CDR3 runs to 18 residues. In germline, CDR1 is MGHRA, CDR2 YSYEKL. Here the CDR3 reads CASSHPRTGNSYNSPLHF. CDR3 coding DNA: TGCGCCAGCAGCCACCCCCGGACAGGAAACTCCTATAATTCACCCCTCCACTTT.

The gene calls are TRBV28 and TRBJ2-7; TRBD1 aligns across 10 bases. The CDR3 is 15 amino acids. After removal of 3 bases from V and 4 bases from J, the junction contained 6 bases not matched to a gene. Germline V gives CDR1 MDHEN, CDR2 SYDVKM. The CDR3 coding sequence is TGTGCCAGCAGTTTGTCGACAGGGGGCGCGTACGAGCAGTACTTC. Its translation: CASSLSTGGAYEQYF.

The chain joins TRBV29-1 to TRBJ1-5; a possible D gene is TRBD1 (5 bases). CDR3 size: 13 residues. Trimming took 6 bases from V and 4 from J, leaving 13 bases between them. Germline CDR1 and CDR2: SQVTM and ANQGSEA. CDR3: CSVGGTSNQPQHF. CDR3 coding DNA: TGCAGCGTGGGGGGGACCTCTAATCAGCCCCAGCATTTT.

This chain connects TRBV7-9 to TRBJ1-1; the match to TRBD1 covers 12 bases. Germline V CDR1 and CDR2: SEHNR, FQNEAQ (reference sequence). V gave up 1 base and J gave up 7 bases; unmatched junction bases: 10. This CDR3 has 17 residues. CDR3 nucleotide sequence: TGTGCCAGCAGCTTAGTAACCGGGACAGGGGGCCAGGTTGAAGCTTTCTTT. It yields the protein CASSLVTGTGGQVEAFF.